This T cell receptor (beta chain) was obtained from a study of shared clonotypes between healthy human individuals. At the level of the study: Three plates each covered CD4 naive and memory; CD8 naive two, CD8 memory one.

Profiled with immunoSEQ multiplex PCR; TCRdb holds only in-frame clones, not every one. Of about 2 million clones listed, roughly 96% are singletons. V was cut by 3 bases and J by 4 bases, with 14 bases left in between. Germline V CDR1 and CDR2: WNHNN, SYGVQD (reference sequence). This CDR3 region has 15 residues. Donors comprised healthy HIV-negative adults lacking recent acute infections or vaccinations. The donor cohort consisted entirely of Caucasian adults residing in Nashville, Tennessee. Sequencing used naive CD4+ T cells sorted from blood. Noted subset: CD45RA+ positively selected. The genes are TRBV10-1 and TRBJ2-3, with D maybe TRBD1 (5 bases). This clonotype was sampled from a man between 18 and 35 years old in good health. The DNA for the CDR3 is TGCGCCAGCAGTGAAGGCGGCAGGGAAGCAGATACGCAGTATTTT. This sequence encodes CASSEGGREADTQYF.